Listed below are T cell receptor beta chains from one sample, sequenced in a study of blood T cell repertoires in COVID-19. Clones were read by immunoSEQ multiplex PCR, and TCRdb kept only the in-frame ones, dropping some. The sample records some 170,000 clones, roughly 80% being singletons. The specimen was peripheral blood. Every receptor here comes from a woman between 40 and 55 years old with COVID-19, enrolled during active disease. The CDR3 runs from the conserved cysteine through the conserved F or W. Fields, in order: J gene, V gene, clone size, D gene, CDR3 DNA, CDR3 protein. A D gene is named only where the DNA matches it firmly. Clone size is not always given. Where it is, it says once, few, many or a class for expanded clones.

>TRBJ2-3|TRBV5-6|few|TRBD2
TGTGCCAGCAGCTTGGCCGGAACGGGAGGCCGCGTAGATACGCAGTATTTT
CASSLAGTGGRVDTQYF
>TRBJ1-1|TRBV7-9|few|.
TGTGCCAGCAGCTTTATCGGGAGCATGAACACTGAAGCTTTCTTT
CASSFIGSMNTEAFF
>TRBJ1-1|TRBV19|.|.
TGTGCCAGTACCCCCTCACGGGCTGAAGCTTTCTTT
CASTPSRAEAFF
>TRBJ1-1|TRBV9|.|TRBD1
TGTGCCAGCAGCGCCAGGGGGCAGACCACTGAAGCTTTCTTT
CASSARGQTTEAFF
>TRBJ2-3|TRBV6-6|.|TRBD2
TGTGCCAGCAGTCTTGGGACTAGCGGCCGCACAGATACGCAGTATTTT
CASSLGTSGRTDTQYF
>TRBJ1-6|TRBV15|.|.
TGTGCCACCAGCAGAGGGATTGAGGGAAGTGGTTCACCCCTCCACTTT
CATSRGIEGSGSPLHF
>TRBJ2-5|TRBV20-1|.|.
TGCAGTGCTAGTTTCGGGGCGGGGTACCAAGAGACCCAGTACTTC
CSASFGAGYQETQYF
>TRBJ2-4|TRBV6-1|once|.
TGTGCCAGCAGTGAGACAGGTTTGGGAGCCAAAAACATTCAGTACTTC
CASSETGLGAKNIQYF
>TRBJ2-7|TRBV5-1|.|TRBD1
TGCGCCAGCAGAACCCCGGGACAGGGAGGGTCCTACGAGCAGTACTTC
CASRTPGQGGSYEQYF
>TRBJ2-5|TRBV4-2|.|TRBD2
TGTGCCAGCAGCCAGGGACTAGCGGGGGGCGGAGAGACCCAGTACTTC
CASSQGLAGGGETQYF
>TRBJ1-6|TRBV5-4|once|.
TGTGCCAGCAGCAAAAACAGGGTCAAGAATTCACCCCTCCACTTT
CASSKNRVKNSPLHF
>TRBJ1-4|TRBV7-9|.|.
TGTGCCAGCAGCCCTGTCCACGTCACCAGGTGGGAAAAACTGTTTTTT
CASSPVHVTRWEKLFF
>TRBJ2-3|TRBV9|few|TRBD2
TGTGCCAGCAGCGTAGCCAAGCGGGGGGGCGTGAGCACAGATACGCAGTATTTT
CASSVAKRGGVSTDTQYF
>TRBJ1-1|TRBV18|.|.
TGTGCCAGCTCACCACCGACAGGGAACACTGAAGCTTTCTTT
CASSPPTGNTEAFF
>TRBJ1-6|TRBV19|few|.
TGTGCCAGTAGTTTGGACAGCCCGAGCTCCTATAATTCACCCCTCCACTTT
CASSLDSPSSYNSPLHF
>TRBJ1-1|TRBV4-2|.|.
TGTGCCAGCAGCCAAGATCCCAGCGGGGCTGAAGCTTTCTTT
CASSQDPSGAEAFF
>TRBJ2-1|TRBV5-1|.|TRBD1
TGCGCCAGCAGCCAAGGACAGGGGGCGAATGAGCAGTTCTTC
CASSQGQGANEQFF
>TRBJ1-4|TRBV19|.|TRBD1
TGTGCCAGTAGGCGGGAGGGGGCAGGTGCAACTAATGAAAAACTGTTTTTT
CASRREGAGATNEKLFF
>TRBJ2-1|TRBV7-9|.|TRBD2
TGTGCCAGCAGCCCAGGTAGCGGGAGGCGCTTTGAGCAGTTCTTC
CASSPGSGRRFEQFF
>TRBJ1-6|TRBV13|.|.
TGTGCCAGCAGCTTATGGGGGCAGACACCCCTCCACTTT
CASSLWGQTPLHF
>TRBJ2-3|TRBV27|.|TRBD2
TGTGCCAGCTACCCCTCATTAGCGGGAGGGGCAGATACGCAGTATTTT
CASYPSLAGGADTQYF
>TRBJ1-1|TRBV6-5|once|TRBD1
TGTGCCAGCAGGACGGACAGGGGGCTCACTGAAGCTTTCTTT
CASRTDRGLTEAFF
>TRBJ1-2|TRBV2|.|.
TGTGCCAGCAATTCAGGGAGGGATTTTGGCGGCTACACCTTC
CASNSGRDFGGYTF
>TRBJ1-2|TRBV28|.|.
TGTGCCAGCAGTTTCCCGAAGCAGGGTTCGGACTATGGCTACACCTTC
CASSFPKQGSDYGYTF
>TRBJ1-1|TRBV10-3|.|TRBD1
TGTGCCATCAGTGCGCGCAGGGACAGGGGGACTGAAGCTTTCTTT
CAISARRDRGTEAFF
>TRBJ2-2|TRBV5-1|few|TRBD2
TGCGCCAGCAGCTTGCCTAGCGGGAATGGCGGGGAGCTGTTTTTT
CASSLPSGNGGELFF
>TRBJ1-1|TRBV7-8|.|.
TGTGCCAGCAGCCTGGACAGCAAAATGAACACTGAAGCTTTCTTT
CASSLDSKMNTEAFF
>TRBJ2-3|TRBV19|.|.
TGTGCCAGTAGCCCCTGGGGCGGGACTTCGAGCACAGATACGCAGTATTTT
CASSPWGGTSSTDTQYF
>TRBJ2-3|TRBV2|.|TRBD2
TGTGCCAGCAGTGGATTTAGCGGGGGGGCGGATACGCAGTATTTT
CASSGFSGGADTQYF
>TRBJ2-1|TRBV2|.|.
TGTGCCAGCAGTCGGATAGCCCAAGGGGAGTTCTTC
CASSRIAQGEFF
>TRBJ1-1|TRBV27|few|TRBD1
TGTGCCAGCAGTCCGACAGGGGTGAACACTGAAGCTTTCTTT
CASSPTGVNTEAFF
>TRBJ2-2|TRBV27|.|.
TGTGCCAGCAGTTTTGCTAGCCGCACCGGGGAGCTGTTTTTT
CASSFASRTGELFF
>TRBJ1-2|TRBV19|.|TRBD1
TGTGCCAGTAGTCTCACGGACAGGGCGGTCTATGGCTACACCTTC
CASSLTDRAVYGYTF
>TRBJ1-6|TRBV7-8|.|.
TGTGCCAGCAGCTTGGGGGCTCAGAATTCACCCCTCCACTTT
CASSLGAQNSPLHF
>TRBJ2-4|TRBV19|.|TRBD2
TGTGCCAGTAGTCCTCGTGGGACTAGCGGGAGGTCCAAAAACATTCAGTACTTC
CASSPRGTSGRSKNIQYF
>TRBJ2-3|TRBV27|.|.
TGTGCCAGCAGTTTAACAGTGAGCACAGATACGCAGTATTTT
CASSLTVSTDTQYF
>TRBJ1-1|TRBV4-2|.|.
TGTGCCAGCAGCCAAGGGCGAGGGAGGGACACTGAAGCTTTCTTT
CASSQGRGRDTEAFF
>TRBJ1-3|TRBV5-6|.|TRBD1
TGTGCCAGCAGTTTACGAGGGGGCCGTAGAAACACCATATATTTT
CASSLRGGRRNTIYF
>TRBJ1-1|TRBV12-3/TRBV12-4|.|.
TGTGCCAGCAGTTCCCTCCGGACTGAAGCTTTCTTT
CASSSLRTEAFF
>TRBJ2-5|TRBV19|.|TRBD2
TGTGCCAGTAGGAAAGGGACTAGCGCGGAAGAGACCCAGTACTTC
CASRKGTSAEETQYF
>TRBJ1-1|TRBV29-1|.|TRBD1
TGCAGCGTGGGGGACAGTACAATGAACACTGAAGCTTTCTTT
CSVGDSTMNTEAFF
>TRBJ1-1|TRBV5-4|.|TRBD1
TGTGCCAGCAGCACCCGACAGGGCATGAACACTGAAGCTTTCTTT
CASSTRQGMNTEAFF
>TRBJ1-6|TRBV18|.|TRBD1
TGTGCCAGCTCACCACCGGGACAGGGGAGAGGGAATTCACCCCTCCACTTT
CASSPPGQGRGNSPLHF
>TRBJ2-7|TRBV5-1|.|TRBD2
TGCGCCAGCAGCATTAGGACTAGCGGCTACGAGCAGTACTTC
CASSIRTSGYEQYF
>TRBJ2-2|TRBV19|.|TRBD1
TGTGCCAGTAGTGCAGGGACAGTGAACACCGGGGAGCTGTTTTTT
CASSAGTVNTGELFF
>TRBJ1-6|TRBV2|.|.
TGTGCCAGCACCGGGATGGGGGCGCGAGGGAATTCACCCCTCCACTTT
CASTGMGARGNSPLHF
>TRBJ1-4|TRBV6-5|.|TRBD1
TGTGCCAGCAGTTTGACAGGGGCAAACGAAAAACTGTTTTTT
CASSLTGANEKLFF